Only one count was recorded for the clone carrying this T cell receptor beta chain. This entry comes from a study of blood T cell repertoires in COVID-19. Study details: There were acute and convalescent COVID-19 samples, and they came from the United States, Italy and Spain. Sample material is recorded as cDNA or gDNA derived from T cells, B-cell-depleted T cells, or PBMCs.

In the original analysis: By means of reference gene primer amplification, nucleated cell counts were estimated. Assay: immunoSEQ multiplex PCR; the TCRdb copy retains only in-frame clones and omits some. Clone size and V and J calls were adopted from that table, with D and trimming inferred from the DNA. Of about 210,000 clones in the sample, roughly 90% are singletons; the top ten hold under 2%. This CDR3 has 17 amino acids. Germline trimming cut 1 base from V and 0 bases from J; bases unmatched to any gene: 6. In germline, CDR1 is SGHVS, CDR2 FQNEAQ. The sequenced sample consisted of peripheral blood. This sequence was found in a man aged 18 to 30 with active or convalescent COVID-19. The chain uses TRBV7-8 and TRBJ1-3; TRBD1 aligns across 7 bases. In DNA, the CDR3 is TGTGCCAGCAGCTTAGGGACAGGCCCAACCTCTGGAAACACCATATATTTT. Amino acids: CASSLGTGPTSGNTIYF.